Following are 25 T cell receptor beta chains from one sample sequenced in a study of beta chain features in type 1 diabetes. As every portion of the isolated RNA was reverse transcribed, the sequencing read expressed TCRB transcripts. Generated by immunoSEQ multiplex PCR, the TCRdb table keeps only in-frame clones and is missing some. The table has about 220,000 clones, roughly a tenth seen once. Sequenced: central memory CD4+ T cells from blood. Receptor source: a man between 18 and 29 years old in good health.

The V gene is TRBV29-1, the J gene TRBJ2-1; TRBD1 matches at 10 bases. Germline lookup yields CDR1 SQVTM and CDR2 ANQGSEA. Trimming cost V 6 bases and J 7 bases; bases outside gene matches: 9. The CDR3 runs to 14 residues. CDR3 coding DNA: TGCAGCGTGACCCGGGACAGGGGACATAATGAGCAGTTCTTC. Protein product: CSVTRDRGHNEQFF.

This clone has more than one count but fewer than ten. This chain links TRBV10-1 with TRBJ2-1; no reliable D call. This CDR3 has 13 residues. Germline CDR1 WNHNN, CDR2 SYGVQD (reference sequence). V was pared by 4 bases and J by 9 bases, with 13 bases between. The CDR3 bases are TGCGCCAGCAGTGGAGTGGTTTTAGGTGAGCAGTTCTTC. Its protein is CASSGVVLGEQFF.

V gene TRBV19 combines with J gene TRBJ1-5, with D possibly matching TRBD1 (6 bases). The CDR3 contains 14 residues. CDR1 and CDR2 (germline): LNHDA, SQIVND (reference sequence). With 3 bases removed from V and 5 bases from J, the gap between germline ends came to 11 bases. The CDR3 protein is CASSMDSVDQPQHF. The CDR3 DNA sequence: TGTGCCAGTAGTATGGACAGTGTGGATCAGCCCCAGCATTTT.

The chain's CDR3 is CAWSPTRRLNQPQHF. CDR3 DNA sequence: TGTGCCTGGAGCCCTACCCGACGGCTCAATCAGCCCCAGCATTTT. This chain connects TRBV30 to TRBJ1-5; no firm D call. The CDR3 sequence is 15 residues long. Germline CDR1 reads GTSNPN; CDR2 reads SVGIG (reference sequence). V was clipped by 3 bases and J by 3 bases, with 15 bases between them.

Only a few counts were recorded for this clone. This sequence joins TRBV2 and TRBJ2-2, with 8 bases aligning to TRBD2. Per germline, CDR1 SNHLY and CDR2 FYNNEI. The CDR3 has 17 residues. The ends lost 3 bases at V and 6 bases at J; junction bases unmatched: 12. The CDR3 loop reads CASSEPGLGVLAGELFF. CDR3 DNA sequence: TGTGCCAGCAGTGAGCCGGGACTAGGTGTGTTAGCCGGGGAGCTGTTTTTT.

This chain's CDR3 is CASTVDSSYSNQPQHF. CDR3 DNA: TGTGCCAGCACGGTCGACAGTTCATATAGCAATCAGCCCCAGCATTTT. The chain joins TRBV6-6 to TRBJ1-5; D perhaps matches TRBD1 (5 bases). This CDR3 region has 16 residues. The germline V gene has CDR1 MNHNY and CDR2 SVGAGI (reference sequence). Trimming pared 7 bases from V and 0 bases from J, leaving 16 bases between.

This clone was picked up many times. The rearrangement links TRBV14 to TRBJ1-4; D is uncertain. Germline V lookup: CDR1 SGHDN, CDR2 FVKESK. V dropped 2 bases and J dropped 8 bases, with 12 bases sitting between them. This CDR3 region has 14 residues. The CDR3 sequence is CASSQNLQGEKLFF. The CDR3 bases are TGTGCCAGCAGCCAAAACCTACAAGGGGAAAAACTGTTTTTT.

The V and J genes are TRBV29-1 and TRBJ2-6; no clear D gene. This CDR3 has 15 amino acids. Looked up from germline, CDR1 is SQVTM and CDR2 is ANQGSEA. V was clipped by 4 bases and J by 0 bases, with 10 bases between them. The CDR3 coding sequence is TGCAGCGTTGTCTTCCCCCCCTCTGGGGCCAACGTCCTGACTTTC. Protein sequence: CSVVFPPSGANVLTF. Full variable domain (remainder filled in from reference TRBV29-1 and TRBJ2-6): SAVISQKPSRDICQRGTSLTIQCQVDSQVTMMFWYRQQPGQSLTLIATANQGSEATYESGFVIDKFPISRPNLTFSTLTVSNMSPEDSSIYLCSVVFPPSGANVLTFGAGSRLTVL.

This clone was seen a single time. This chain connects TRBV11-2 to TRBJ2-5, with D perhaps TRBD2 (6 bases). The V gene's germline CDR1 is SGHAT and CDR2 FQNNGV. The V and J ends lost 3 bases and 4 bases respectively, with 12 bases between them. The CDR3 has 14 amino acids. The CDR3 coding sequence is TGTGCCAGCAGCTTTAGGCTAGCGCCAGAGACCCAGTACTTC. Translating it yields CASSFRLAPETQYF.

This chain links TRBV5-6 with TRBJ2-3, with 12 bases that match TRBD2. CDR1 SGHDT and CDR2 YYEEEE come from the germline V gene. V lost 5 bases to trimming and J lost 6 bases; unmatched junction nucleotides: 7. The CDR3 runs 15 residues. The CDR3 region is CASSLTSGSGDTQYF. The CDR3 nucleotides read TGTGCCAGCAGTCTGACTAGCGGGAGTGGGGATACGCAGTATTTT. The variable domain in full, completed from reference TRBV5-6 and TRBJ2-3, reads DAGVTQSPTHLIKTRGQQVTLRCSPKSGHDTVSWYQQALGQGPQFIFQYYEEEERQRGNFPDRFSGHQFPNYSSELNVNALLLGDSALYLCASSLTSGSGDTQYFGPGTRLTVL.

This clone has just a few counts. This rearrangement joins TRBV28 to TRBJ2-7; no reliable D call. Germline assignment: CDR1 MDHEN and CDR2 SYDVKM. Between the trimmed V and J ends, which lost 6 bases and 4 bases, there was a span of 10 bases. The CDR3 sequence is 12 residues long. The CDR3 spells CASSQMAYEQYF. The DNA for the CDR3 is TGTGCCAGCAGCCAGATGGCTTACGAGCAGTACTTC.

This clone was observed a few times. The chain has TRBV2 and TRBJ2-1, with 9 bases that match TRBD2. J lost 5 bases, V lost 7 bases, and 6 bases had no gene match. Germline assignment: CDR1 SNHLY and CDR2 FYNNEI. This CDR3 has 14 residues. The CDR3 here is CASTSGRTHNEQFF. The DNA for the CDR3 is TGTGCCAGCACGAGCGGGAGGACCCACAATGAGCAGTTCTTC. The whole variable domain, filled in from reference TRBV2 and TRBJ2-1, reads EPEVTQTPSHQVTQMGQEVILRCVPISNHLYFYWYRQILGQKVEFLVSFYNNEISEKSEIFDDQFSVERPDGSNFTLKIRSTKLEDSAMYFCASTSGRTHNEQFFGPGTRLTVL.

This clone occurred many times. V gene TRBV19 combines with J gene TRBJ2-5; D is tentatively TRBD1 or TRBD2 (5 bases each). Germline V gives CDR1 LNHDA, CDR2 SQIVND (reference sequence). V lost 5 bases to trimming and J lost 5 bases, with 12 bases between them. The CDR3 extends over 13 amino acids. CDR3 DNA sequence: TGTGCCAGTAGTGCCGACTGGGGGGAGACCCAGTACTTC. Translated, it gives CASSADWGETQYF. The full variable domain, in which reference TRBV19 and TRBJ2-5 provide the parts outside the CDR3, is DGGITQSPKYLFRKEGQNVTLSCEQNLNHDAMYWYRQDPGQGLRLIYYSQIVNDFQKGDIAEGYSVSREKKESFPLTVTSAQKNPTAFYLCASSADWGETQYFGPGTRLLVL.

The gene calls are TRBV7-2 and TRBJ2-7; D is uncertain. The CDR3 is 14 amino acids. The germline V gene has CDR1 SGHTA and CDR2 FQGNSA. Trimming left V 1 base short and J 6 bases short, with 13 bases between. For the CDR3, the DNA is TGTGCCAGCAGCTTAGGCGGCACCGGTCCCGAGCAGTACTTC. Its translation is CASSLGGTGPEQYF.

This clone was found a few times. The gene calls are TRBV13 and TRBJ2-3, with 7 positions matching TRBD2. The CDR3 consists of 14 residues. After removal of 5 bases from V and 3 bases from J, the junction contained 5 bases not matched to a gene. Germline V gene sequence: CDR1 PRHDT, CDR2 FYEKMQ (reference sequence). CDR3 loop: CASSAGERTDTQYF. For the CDR3, the DNA is TGTGCCAGCAGCGCGGGAGAGAGAACAGATACGCAGTATTTT. The variable domain in full, completed from reference TRBV13 and TRBJ2-3, reads AAGVIQSPRHLIKEKRETATLKCYPIPRHDTVYWYQQGPGQDPQFLISFYEKMQSDKGSIPDRFSAQQFSDYHSELNMSSLELGDSALYFCASSAGERTDTQYFGPGTRLTVL.

The V and J genes are TRBV27 and TRBJ1-2; maybe TRBD1 (6 bases). The CDR3 length is 14 residues. V shed 5 bases and J shed 4 bases, with 14 bases lying between them. Germline-derived CDR1 and CDR2 are MNHEY and SMNVEV (reference sequence). The chain's CDR3 is CASSLYGQSYGYTF. In DNA, the CDR3 is TGTGCCAGCAGTCTTTATGGACAGAGCTATGGCTACACCTTC.

This clone turned up a few times. CDR3 sequence (DNA): TGTGCCAGCAGTTACTGGAGTAGCGCCACCTACGAGCAGTACTTC. It yields the protein CASSYWSSATYEQYF. J is TRBJ2-7 and V is TRBV6-5, with D possibly matching TRBD2 (5 bases). V was trimmed by 1 base and J by 2 bases, leaving 12 bases between them. The germline V gene encodes CDR1 MNHEY and CDR2 SVGAGI. The CDR3 length is 15 residues.

The CDR3 DNA is TGTGCCAGCAGCGGACAGGGCCTCAACTACGAGCAGTACTTC. It translates to CASSGQGLNYEQYF. This chain uses TRBV5-6 with TRBJ2-7; 8 nucleotides agree with TRBD1. CDR3 size: 14 residues. Looked up from germline, CDR1 is SGHDT and CDR2 is YYEEEE. Losses at the gene ends were 4 bases for V and 3 bases for J; bases not matched to a gene: 6.

Only a few counts were recorded for this clone. The chain has TRBV29-1 and TRBJ2-5; 9 bases line up with TRBD1. CDR1 SQVTM and CDR2 ANQGSEA come from the germline V gene. With 2 bases clipped from V and 5 bases from J, the junction kept 12 bases outside the gene matches. The CDR3 contains 16 residues. The DNA of the CDR3 is TGCAGCGTTGAAACCAGCGGGACAGGGATTGGGGAGACCCAGTACTTC. This sequence encodes CSVETSGTGIGETQYF.

The genes are TRBV6-5 and TRBJ1-2; 10 bases are a match to TRBD1. Germline CDR1 and CDR2: MNHEY and SVGAGI. V lost 5 bases, J lost 8 bases, and 5 bases stayed unmatched. The CDR3 spans 13 residues. Here the CDR3 reads CASSPDRGGGYTF. In nucleotides, the CDR3 is TGTGCCAGCAGTCCGGACAGGGGGGGAGGCTACACCTTC.

For the CDR3, the DNA is TGTGCCAGTAGTACTGACCACTCCTACAATGAGCAGTTCTTC. This sequence encodes CASSTDHSYNEQFF. The chain uses TRBV19 and TRBJ2-1, with D uncertain. This CDR3 region has 14 residues. V was pared by 4 bases and J by 0 bases, with 7 bases between. The germline gives CDR1 LNHDA, CDR2 SQIVND (reference sequence). The variable domain in full, completed from reference TRBV19 and TRBJ2-1, reads DGGITQSPKYLFRKEGQNVTLSCEQNLNHDAMYWYRQDPGQGLRLIYYSQIVNDFQKGDIAEGYSVSREKKESFPLTVTSAQKNPTAFYLCASSTDHSYNEQFFGPGTRLTVL.

The V and J genes are TRBV10-1 and TRBJ2-2; the D is unclear. Germline CDR1 is WNHNN and CDR2 is SYGVQD (reference sequence). The CDR3 is 16 amino acids. The V end was cut by 7 bases, the J end by 0 bases, with 15 bases between. The CDR3 region is CASNPSGTANTGELFF. For the CDR3, the DNA is TGCGCCAGCAATCCGTCCGGAACCGCGAACACCGGGGAGCTGTTTTTT.

This chain uses TRBV10-3 with TRBJ1-5; possible D gene TRBD1, 6 bases. Germline V gene sequence: CDR1 ENHRY, CDR2 SYGVKD. V shed 1 base and J shed 7 bases, with 8 bases lying between them. The CDR3 consists of 13 residues. CDR3 DNA: TGTGCCATCAGTGAGTGGGACACCCAGCCCCAGCATTTT. This encodes CAISEWDTQPQHF.

This sequence joins TRBV2 and TRBJ2-1; a possible D gene is TRBD2 (5 bases). CDR1 is SNHLY, CDR2 FYNNEI, per germline. CDR3 length: 13 amino acids. V was clipped by 4 bases and J by 5 bases, with 9 bases between them. This CDR3 is CASSVTRDNEQFF. DNA for the CDR3: TGTGCCAGCAGTGTTACTAGAGACAATGAGCAGTTCTTC.

The chain employs TRBV10-3 and TRBJ1-1; D remains unclear. This CDR3 is built from 13 residues. V was clipped by 6 bases and J by 3 bases, with 11 bases between them. The germline V gene encodes CDR1 ENHRY and CDR2 SYGVKD. CDR3 sequence: CAIRLDGYTEAFF. In DNA, the CDR3 is TGTGCCATCAGATTGGACGGATACACTGAAGCTTTCTTT.